Detailed here is one T cell receptor beta chain. This sample is part of a study of blood T cell repertoires in COVID-19. About the study: T cells, B-cell-depleted T cells, or PBMCs provided the cDNA or gDNA that served as material.

TCRdb's table, derived via immunoSEQ multiplex PCR, lists solely in-frame clones and lacks some. The sample holds under 300,000 clones; 70% to 90% are singletons and the top ten take over 1.5%. This CDR3 spans 14 amino acids. CDR1 is MNHEY and CDR2 is SVGAGI in the germline V gene. V was pared by 2 bases and J by 2 bases, with 10 bases between. Participants, roughly 18 to 100 years old, spanned 25 or so US areas. Clinical history reported by participants formed the basis on which cohorts were assigned. Cohort 3 donors counted as recovered after two negative PCRs, clearance, or resolved symptoms. This TCR was sampled from a woman between 45 and 65 years old who had recovered from COVID-19. The sequenced sample consisted of PBMCs or T cells enriched from blood (not recorded which). The chain is built from TRBV6-5 and TRBJ2-7; no reliable D call. The CDR3 nucleotides are TGTGCCAGCAGTTACGCAGGCCGAACCTACGAGCAGTACTTC. Residues: CASSYAGRTYEQYF.